This entry lists 13 T cell receptor beta chains sequenced from one sample in a study of breast tumors, draining lymph nodes, adjacent tissues. TCRdb called the multiplex PCR reads again in MiXCR, with one record for every CDR3 protein. The sample has approximately 180,000 distinct CDR3 sequences, 30% to 35% seen once. The lymph nodes were axillary draining lymph nodes from breast cancer patients. Sequencing used axillary lymph node tissue. These TCRs come from a female donor with breast cancer. Some clones in this sample may be carry-over from other donors' samples.

This clonotype showed up just a few times. The chain has TRBV5-6 and TRBJ1-2; a weak D match, TRBD1 (5 bases). Germline V CDR1 and CDR2: SGHDT, YYEEEE. This CDR3 spans 13 amino acids. The V gene lost 6 bases and the J gene lost 10 bases, with 19 bases spanning the gap. The CDR3 region is CASTEIGATTYTF. The CDR3 bases are TGTGCCAGCACCGAGATAGGGGCGACTACCTACACCTTC.

There are many counts of this clonotype. The V and J genes are TRBV12-3 or TRBV12-4 and TRBJ1-2; 8 positions match TRBD1. The CDR3 has 15 amino acids. The ends lost 1 base at V and 4 bases at J; junction bases unmatched: 5. The CDR3 DNA sequence: TGTGCCAGCAGTTTAGGGACAGGGAGTACCTATGGCTACACCTTC. Its protein product is CASSLGTGSTYGYTF.

The sample holds many counts of this clonotype. This chain connects TRBV2 to TRBJ1-3, with D hard to call. Trimming cost V 5 bases and J 7 bases, with 12 bases left between them. The CDR3 sequence is 13 residues long. Germline CDR1 and CDR2: SNHLY and FYNNEI. CDR3 coding DNA: TGTGCCAGCAGTCCCACCCCCGGGAACACCATATATTTT. Amino acid sequence: CASSPTPGNTIYF.

Concerning this clonotype itself: A much bigger clone sits one base away, suggesting this may be a read error. V and J are TRBV7-9 and TRBJ2-1, with a possible D match to TRBD1 (7 bases). Trimming pared 6 bases from V and 7 bases from J, leaving 19 bases between. Per the germline V gene, CDR1 is SEHNR and CDR2 is FQNEAQ (reference sequence). The CDR3 loop spans 15 amino acids. CDR3 loop: CASRMGGQSSNEQFF. The CDR3, as DNA: TGTGCCAGCAGAATGGGGGGACAGAGTAGTAATGAGCAGTTCTTC.

Comment on this clonotype: Given a much more abundant clone one base away, this may be a read error. This sequence joins TRBV6-2 or TRBV6-3 and TRBJ1-5; D might be TRBD1 (5 bases). Germline CDR1 MNHEY, CDR2 SVGEGT. The CDR3 runs to 14 residues. Deletions cut 6 bases from V and 7 bases from J, with 16 bases between. The CDR3 here is CASSPTAYKQPQHF. The CDR3 coding sequence is TGTGCCAGCAGCCCGACAGCTTACAAGCAGCCCCAGCATTTT.

This clonotype was seen a few times. This sequence may be a read error, since a much larger clone differs from it by one base. The chain recombines TRBV7-2 with TRBJ2-7; the match to TRBD2 covers 8 bases. The CDR3 sequence is 15 residues long. Germline-derived CDR1 and CDR2 are SGHTA and FQGNSA. Here the CDR3 reads CAGSPGSGSGHEQYF. CDR3 in DNA: TGTGCCGGCAGCCCCGGGAGCGGGAGTGGCCACGAGCAGTACTTC.

This chain joins TRBV5-5 and TRBJ1-2; maybe TRBD1 (5 bases). Germline loops: CDR1 SGHKS, CDR2 YYEKEE (reference sequence). The CDR3 has 15 residues. The V end lost 4 bases, the J end lost 7 bases, and 20 bases lay between the germline ends. CDR3 region: CASSQDSQTLRGYTF. Written as DNA, the CDR3 is TGTGCCAGCAGCCAAGACAGTCAGACCCTACGTGGCTACACCTTC.

In its sample, this clonotype was seen many times. This chain links TRBV3-1 with TRBJ2-7; D call uncertain. From germline, CDR1 is LGHDT and CDR2 YNNKEL (reference sequence). V shed 4 bases and J shed 3 bases, with 19 bases lying between them. The CDR3 spans 16 residues. CDR3 bases: TGTGCCAGCAGCCTAGACGTCATCCCCTCATGCTACGAGCAGTACTTC. Translated: CASSLDVIPSCYEQYF.

In its sample, this clonotype was seen many times. This rearrangement joins TRBV7-9 to TRBJ2-7, with 7 bases matching TRBD2. V was clipped by 5 bases and J by 5 bases; unmatched bases: 0. Germline V gives CDR1 SEHNR, CDR2 FQNEAQ (reference sequence). CDR3 length equals 11 residues. The CDR3 nucleotides are TGTGCCAGCAGCCGGGGGGACGAGCAGTACTTC. This translates into CASSRGDEQYF.

CDR3 amino acids: CSARDEQPDEKLFF. The CDR3 nucleotides read TGCAGTGCTAGAGATGAACAACCTGATGAAAAACTGTTTTTT. The chain uses TRBV20-1 and TRBJ1-4, with unresolved D. Germline V gene lookup returns CDR1 DFQATT and CDR2 SNEGSKA (reference sequence). Trimming pared 0 bases from V and 6 bases from J, leaving 11 bases between. This CDR3 is 14 amino acids long.

This clonotype was seen a handful of times. The J gene is TRBJ2-3, the V gene TRBV6-6, with D hard to call. V dropped 8 bases and J dropped 1 base, with 22 bases sitting between them. This CDR3 comprises 17 residues. Germline V gene sequence: CDR1 MNHNY, CDR2 SVGAGI (reference sequence). CDR3 DNA: TGTGCCAGCGGCCCCGGCGGTCGTCAGTCTCGCACAGATACGCAGTATTTT. Translated, it gives CASGPGGRQSRTDTQYF.

This clonotype was seen many times. Germline and junction disagree at one end, which may indicate a read error. The chain uses TRBV5-1 and TRBJ1-6; 7 nucleotides agree with TRBD1. The CDR3 runs to 14 residues. Germline-derived CDR1 and CDR2 are SGHRS and YFSETQ. The chain's CDR3 is CASSPGQANSPLHF. The CDR3 DNA follows: TGTGCCAGCAGTCCCGGACAGGCGAATTCACCCCTCCACTTT. The full variable domain, rest sourced from reference TRBV5-1 and TRBJ1-6, is KAGVTQTPRYLIKTRGQQVTLSCSPISGHRSVSWYQQTPGQGLQFLFEYFSETQRNKGNFPGRFSGRQFSNSRSEMNVSTLELGDSALYLCASSPGQANSPLHFGNGTRLTVT.

This clonotype appeared once. The chain recombines TRBV29-1 with TRBJ2-5; D not certain. Trimming cost V 7 bases and J 5 bases, with 17 bases left between them. The CDR3 has 13 residues. Germline lookup yields CDR1 SQVTM and CDR2 ANQGSEA. Written as DNA, the CDR3 is TGCAGCGGGAGTTGGTCCCCCCCCGAGACCCAGTACTTC. The encoded protein is CSGSWSPPETQYF.